Listed below are T cell receptor beta chains from one sample, sequenced in a study of identical twins' blood T cells. TCRdb independently ran MiXCR on the 5' RACE reads; one entry per CDR3 protein. The data hold hundreds of thousands of distinct CDR3 sequences, with over 25% observed a single time. The material sequenced was PBMCs. The receptors derive from a woman aged 18-55 years in good health. Each CDR3 is given with its conserved first and last residue. Each record gives: D gene, clone size, V gene, J gene, CDR3 DNA, CDR3 protein. D genes are given only for firm matches. The size entry is marked missing in some rows and otherwise reads once, few, many or a size class.

NA,NA,TRBV29-1,TRBJ2-1,TGCAGCTTTACTGTCGAGAGGGGGTCGGTCTTC,CSFTVERGSVF
NA,NA,TRBV7-2,TRBJ1-5,TGTGCCAGCAGCTTAGCGCTAGGGTTCGGACAGCCCCAGCATTTT,CASSLALGFGQPQHF
NA,NA,TRBV11-3,TRBJ2-1,TGTGCCAGCAGCTACCGTAAAGACAATGAGCAGTTCTTC,CASSYRKDNEQFF
NA,NA,TRBV20-1,TRBJ1-4,TGCAGTGCTAGAATCAGGGCTAATGAAAAACTGTTTTTT,CSARIRANEKLFF
NA,few,TRBV7-2,TRBJ1-1,TGTGCCAGCAGCGAAAGACGACCGAACACTGAAGCTTTCTTT,CASSERRPNTEAFF
TRBD2,NA,TRBV19,TRBJ2-1,TGTGCCAGTAGTAGGACTAGCACAGGTAGCTCCTACAATGAGCAGTTCTTC,CASSRTSTGSSYNEQFF
NA,NA,TRBV5-1,TRBJ2-3,TGCGCCAGCAGCCCGGACGTGGGGTTCACAGATACGCAGTATTTT,CASSPDVGFTDTQYF
TRBD2,NA,TRBV6-6,TRBJ2-1,TGTGCCAGCACCGGGACTAGCGGAGAGCAGTTCTTC,CASTGTSGEQFF
TRBD1,few,TRBV20-1,TRBJ1-2,TGCAGTGCTAGAGTAAGGGGACAGGGCCTTACCTATGGCTACACCTTC,CSARVRGQGLTYGYTF
NA,NA,TRBV28,TRBJ1-2,TGTGCCAGCACCCAGACAGGATTTGGCTATGGCTACACCTTC,CASTQTGFGYGYTF
NA,NA,TRBV16,TRBJ2-7,TGTGCCAGCAGCCATCTGACGGTTTACGGGCAGTACTTC,CASSHLTVYGQYF
NA,NA,TRBV7-9,TRBJ1-1,TGTGCCACCGGGGGGGCAGTGCACACTGAAGCTTTCTTT,CATGGAVHTEAFF
NA,few,TRBV7-9,TRBJ2-1,TGTGCCAGCAGCTTCCTAGCTCGACGAAATGAGCAGTTCTTC,CASSFLARRNEQFF
NA,once,TRBV19,TRBJ1-2,TGTGCCAGTAGTAACAAGTCTGGCTACACCTTC,CASSNKSGYTF
NA,NA,TRBV18,TRBJ2-2,TGTGCCAGCCCTGACCAGGCCGGGGAGCTGTTTTTT,CASPDQAGELFF
TRBD2,NA,TRBV20-1,TRBJ2-7,TGCAGTGCCTTGGGACTAGCGGGAGCCCACGAGCAGTACTTC,CSALGLAGAHEQYF
TRBD1,NA,TRBV6-6,TRBJ2-4,TGTGCCCTCGGAACTCAACAGGGCAGGGGGAACATTCAGTACTTC,CALGTQQGRGNIQYF
NA,NA,TRBV5-1,TRBJ2-7,TGCGCCAGCAGTCTTGTTCTGCCGAGCGTAAACTACGAGCAGTACTTC,CASSLVLPSVNYEQYF
TRBD1,NA,TRBV12-3/TRBV12-4,TRBJ1-4,TGTGCCAGCACCCCTCAGTTGGGACAGCGAAATGAAAAACTGTTTTTT,CASTPQLGQRNEKLFF
NA,few,TRBV7-9,TRBJ1-1,TGTGCCAGCAGCCTCAACTTTGACACTGAAGCTTTCTTT,CASSLNFDTEAFF
NA,few,TRBV15,TRBJ1-1,TGTGTCGGGGCCACTGAAGCTTTCTTT,CVGATEAFF
NA,many,TRBV29-1,TRBJ2-3,TGCACGATACAGGGCGCAATAAGCACAGATACGCAGTATTTT,CTIQGAISTDTQYF
NA,many,TRBV12-3/TRBV12-4,TRBJ2-2,TGTGCCAGCAGATTGACAGACAGAGACACCGGGGAGCTGTTTTTT,CASRLTDRDTGELFF
NA,NA,TRBV7-8,TRBJ2-5,TGTGCCAGCAGCTTAGGGGGGTTGTGGGAGACCCAGTACTTC,CASSLGGLWETQYF
NA,few,TRBV19,TRBJ1-1,TGTGCCAGTAGTATGCCGGATCGTCTGAACACTGAAGCTTTCTTT,CASSMPDRLNTEAFF
TRBD1,NA,TRBV5-6,TRBJ1-2,TGTGCCAGCAGCAGCATGACAGGGGGCGATGGCTACACCTTC,CASSSMTGGDGYTF
NA,NA,TRBV19,TRBJ2-2,TGTGCCAGTAGGACGACAGGGAGGGGCATTAGCAGGGAGCTGTTTTTT,CASRTTGRGISRELFF
TRBD1,once,TRBV7-2,TRBJ1-4,TGTGCCAGCAGCTCCAAGACAGGGCTTAATGAAAAACTGTTTTTT,CASSSKTGLNEKLFF
TRBD1,few,TRBV11-3,TRBJ1-5,TGTGCCAGATACATCGACAGGGGCCATAGCAATCAGCCCCAGCATTTT,CARYIDRGHSNQPQHF
NA,NA,TRBV30,TRBJ2-5,TGTGCCAGCCGGGGGTACACCCAAGAGACCCAGTACTTC,CASRGYTQETQYF
TRBD2,few,TRBV10-1,TRBJ2-5,TGCGCCAGCAGCGCTACTAGCGCGGGGACCCAGTACTTC,CASSATSAGTQYF
NA,NA,TRBV5-1,TRBJ1-4,TGCGCCAGCAGTACGACCTCGGGCACTAATGAAAAACTGTTTTTT,CASSTTSGTNEKLFF
NA,few,TRBV7-9,TRBJ2-1,TGTGCCAGCAGCTTCACCCCGAGACAGCTATACAATGAGCAGTTCTTC,CASSFTPRQLYNEQFF